This T cell receptor (beta chain) came from a study of response to subunit inactivated influenza vaccine. This clonotype was picked up many times. Its matching antigen is unknown. Study-wide findings and caveats: The authors suggested that every seasonal influenza vaccination recruits few new T cells.

Trimming took off 5 bases at V and 0 bases at J, with 13 bases between the two ends. Germline CDR1 and CDR2: MNHNS and SASEGT. The CDR3 has 15 residues. TCRdb itself ran the RT-PCR reads through MiXCR, one entry per CDR3 protein. The sample has 250,000 to 350,000 distinct CDR3 sequences, approximately 23% seen once. The receptor comes from a man between 50 and 75 years old who received an inactivated influenza vaccine. V usage is TRBV6-1 and J usage is TRBJ1-1; no clear D gene. This material consisted of PBMCs from blood, taken approximately 20 months after vaccination. DNA for the CDR3: TGTGCCAGCAGTAGCAGCCGATCCTTGAACACTGAAGCTTTCTTT. It is translated as CASSSSRSLNTEAFF.